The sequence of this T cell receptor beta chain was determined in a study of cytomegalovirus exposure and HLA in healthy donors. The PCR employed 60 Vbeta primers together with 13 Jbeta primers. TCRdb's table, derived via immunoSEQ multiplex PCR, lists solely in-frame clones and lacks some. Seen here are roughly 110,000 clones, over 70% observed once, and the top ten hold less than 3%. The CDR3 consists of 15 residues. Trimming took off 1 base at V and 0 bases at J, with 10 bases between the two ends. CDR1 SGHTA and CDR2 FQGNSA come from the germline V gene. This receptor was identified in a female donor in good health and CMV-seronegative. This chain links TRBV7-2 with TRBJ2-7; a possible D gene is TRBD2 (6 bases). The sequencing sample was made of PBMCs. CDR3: CASSLVLAASYEQYF. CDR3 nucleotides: TGTGCCAGCAGCTTAGTTTTAGCGGCCTCCTACGAGCAGTACTTC.